Given below is one T cell receptor beta chain in context. Its antigen is unknown. The sample originates from a study of identifying expanded T cells in peripheral blood. General study results and limits: Differentially abundant clones: about 1.2 between replicates, 15 to 17 at 2 to 3 weeks, roughly 18 at four. Variance in clone template counts between approximately two-week samples significantly increased with total template count across all healthy donors.

Using immunoSEQ multiplex PCR, the repertoire was profiled, and TCRdb retains in-frame clones only, with some absent. The sample has 100,000 or so clones, about 91% seen once. The germline V gene has CDR1 MNHEY and CDR2 SMNVEV (reference sequence). CDR3 length equals 14 residues. V lost 6 bases, J lost 9 bases, and 18 bases lay in between. Healthy donors had no documented immune events, such as infections, while sampled. The sequencing input was blood. The sequence derives from a person between 18 and 75 years old in good health. The chain employs TRBV27 and TRBJ2-1; D not certain. The DNA of the CDR3 is TGTGCCAGCAGCCGGGCCGATACCTTCGGTGAGCAGTTCTTC. This translates into CASSRADTFGEQFF.